The present TCR beta chain was sequenced within a study of T cell responses to AZD1222 COVID-19 vaccine (dated by TCRdb to the early 2020s). About the investigation overall: AZD1222 recipients whose second dose came at about 4 weeks and those whose second dose came at about 12 weeks were combined into one group, since spike-specific TCR depth and breadth did not differ between the two schedules. Trial participants were enrolled by age into 18-55, 56-69 and 70-plus year subgroups, with roughly 160, 29 and 62 TCR-sequenced participants respectively. A total of more than 230 trial participants underwent TCR sequencing, of whom around 200 received two doses of AZD1222 and around 25 received two doses of the MenACWY control vaccine. Findings and caveats that apply to the study as a whole: The whole spike protein was spanned by vaccine-associated CD4 TCRs, and dominant responses were seen in regions 160-218 and 743-854. Participants were mostly white British and included more females than males, and it was suggested by the authors that clonal diversity may have been underestimated. After two AZD1222 doses, both the breadth and the depth of spike-specific TCRs were significantly higher than at day 0 and than in MenACWY recipients. Nearly half of unique spike-specific TCRs reportedly recognized epitopes outside regions mutated in the B.1.351 and B.1.1.7 variants. The 56-69-year group was small, and its depth increase did not reach significance, likely because of low power. No day 14 peak-response samples were available, so repertoires were characterized only after the peak T cell response. Conclusions about previously exposed vaccinees are limited because only a handful of AZD1222 recipients were SARS-CoV-2 seropositive at baseline.

The CDR3 sequence holds 16 residues, the cysteine and phenylalanine included. CDR3 DNA only is kept here, 48 bases in frame from base 1. Relative to germline, V is 1 base shorter and J is 4 bases shorter, with 16 bases between their ends. The germline V gene yields KGHSH for CDR1 and LQKENI for CDR2. The CDR3 regions of human TCRbeta chains were subjected to immunosequencing. Regarding the original processing steps: Repertoire TCRs were checked for matches against a reference library of SARS-CoV-2-specific TCRs that had been generated using the MIRA antigen-specificity platform. Breadth was defined as the fraction of unique TCRs that were SARS-CoV-2-associated, and depth was defined as the fraction of total T cells that were SARS-CoV-2-associated. Using the MIRA data, every spike-specific TCR was mapped to the spike region that the TCR reacted to and assigned to either a CD4 or a CD8 class. Log10-transformed breadth and depth values were compared by one-way ANOVA with Sidak's multiple comparisons tests. Drawn from immuneACCESS, this table holds only the in-frame rearrangements with V and J called that TCRdb kept. Clones are partly lost; checked studies trace under half to an unresolved V gene and leave the rest unexplained. V and J calls and clone size are as listed in that table; D and trimming were resolved from the DNA. The table for this sample lists some 130,000 clones; 70% to 90% of them were counted only once. The ten largest make up roughly 1.6% of the sample.

Comments on this clone: The antigen it recognizes is unknown. Base qualities are missing; no much larger clone stands one base away.

The intended sense of this specimen's time point label: baseline before first vaccination. Samples from vaccinated people were obtained from the UK trials COV001 and COV002, which included a single-blind randomized controlled phase 2/3 trial of AZD1222 (ChAdOx1 nCoV-19) in healthy adults. Trial participant PBMC samples were collected at day 0 and day 28 after the second dose for TCRbeta chain sequencing. Here the sequenced sample was peripheral blood, taken on day 0 of AZD1222 vaccination. The chain is encoded by TRBV18 joined to TRBJ1-1, with the D segment identity uncertain. This clonotype originated in an adult in good health. For the CDR3, the sequence is CASSPLIREGGTEAFF. At the DNA level, the sequence is TGTGCCAGCTCACCACTCATCCGGGAAGGCGGCACTGAAGCTTTCTTT.